This TCR beta chain was sequenced in a study of blood T cells in healthy people across ages. The CDR3 has 12 amino acids. Germline CDR1 is SEHNR and CDR2 is FQNEAQ (reference sequence). Trimming took off 8 bases at V and 4 bases at J, with 11 bases between the two ends. Study-wide results and limits: Age brought a roughly linear fall in TCR beta diversity measured per million T cells.

A second PCR, run for roughly 7 to 11 cycles, used a sample-barcoded 5' primer plus a J-beta primer mix. MiXCR, applied by TCRdb to the 5' RACE reads, yields one record per CDR3 protein. Here the sample spans 1,500,000 or so distinct CDR3 sequences, roughly 60% being singletons. As to this clonotype: Antigen specificity is unknown.

The sequence derives from a man younger than 35 in good health. The sequencing input was blood. This chain joins TRBV7-9 and TRBJ1-2; tentative D call: TRBD1 (5 bases). The CDR3: CASLGTSYGYTF. Here the CDR3 DNA reads TGTGCCAGCTTAGGGACGAGCTATGGCTACACCTTC.